The 19 T cell receptor beta chains presented below share a single source sample, sequenced in a study of PD-1 blockade in classical Hodgkin lymphoma. Autologous stem cell transplantation was followed by relapse in every patient, and brentuximab vedotin exposure varied. Generated by immunoSEQ multiplex PCR, the TCRdb table keeps only in-frame clones and is missing some. The sample lists over 35,000 clones, about 86% occurring once. This specimen consisted of peripheral blood mononuclear cells (PBMCs), obtained before the second cycle of nivolumab. These receptors were taken from a human donor with classical Hodgkin lymphoma.

The gene calls are TRBV11-2 and TRBJ2-1; D is undetermined. V was trimmed by 0 bases and J by 8 bases, leaving 5 bases between them. Germline V lookup: CDR1 SGHAT, CDR2 FQNNGV. The CDR3 totals 12 residues. The chain's CDR3 is CASSLDRDEQFF. The CDR3 DNA is TGTGCCAGCAGCTTAGATAGAGATGAGCAGTTCTTC.

This rearrangement joins TRBV6-5 to TRBJ2-5; D might be TRBD1 (5 bases). CDR1 is MNHEY, CDR2 SVGAGI, per germline. The CDR3 is 14 amino acids. Trimming took off 2 bases at V and 5 bases at J, with 12 bases between the two ends. CDR3 loop: CASSYGQGTETQYF. For the CDR3, the DNA is TGTGCCAGCAGTTACGGGCAGGGTACGGAGACCCAGTACTTC.

This chain uses TRBV28 with TRBJ2-3, with TRBD2 matching over 8 bases. The germline gives CDR1 MDHEN, CDR2 SYDVKM. This CDR3 has 15 residues. The trim removed 5 bases at V and 4 bases at J, leaving 8 bases unmatched. CDR3 in amino acids: CASSRGLAPPDTQYF. CDR3 sequence (DNA): TGTGCCAGCAGTCGCGGACTAGCCCCCCCAGATACGCAGTATTTT. Filled out from reference TRBV28 and TRBJ2-3, the complete variable domain reads DVKVTQSSRYLVKRTGEKVFLECVQDMDHENMFWYRQDPGLGLRLIYFSYDVKMKEKGDIPEGYSVSREKKERFSLILESASTNQTSMYLCASSRGLAPPDTQYFGPGTRLTVL.

The CDR3, as DNA: TGTGCCAGCAGCTACACGGGGTGGAACACTGAAGCTTTCTTT. It translates to CASSYTGWNTEAFF. This sequence joins TRBV6-6 and TRBJ1-1, with unresolved D. The CDR3 spans 14 residues. Trimming took off 6 bases at V and 1 base at J, with 12 bases between the two ends. Germline loops: CDR1 MNHNY, CDR2 SVGAGI (reference sequence).

This chain uses TRBV6-1 with TRBJ1-5; D is ambiguous. Trimming left V 2 bases short and J 0 bases short, with 5 bases between. Germline assignment: CDR1 MNHNS and CDR2 SASEGT. This CDR3 region has 14 residues. CDR3 residues: CASSELNSNQPQHF. The CDR3 region has the DNA TGTGCCAGCAGTGAACTAAATAGCAATCAGCCCCAGCATTTT.

The V call is TRBV21-1, the J call TRBJ2-5; TRBD1, the table's D call, lacks a check against the DNA. TRBV21-1 is flagged as a pseudogene. The CDR3 totals 14 residues. Here the CDR3 reads CASSKDRAGGTQYF. In DNA, the CDR3 is TGTGCCAGCAGCAAGGACAGGGCCGGGGGAACCCAGTACTTC.

The count of this clone is one. The chain combines TRBV7-2 with TRBJ2-7; perhaps TRBD1 as D (6 bases). Trimming pared 7 bases from V and 3 bases from J, leaving 16 bases between. The CDR3 consists of 14 residues. Germline V gene lookup returns CDR1 SGHTA and CDR2 FQGNSA. As DNA, the CDR3 is TGTGCCAGCACCCAGAAGAGGGGGAACTACGAGCAGTACTTC. Its protein product is CASTQKRGNYEQYF.

The V gene is TRBV18, the J gene TRBJ2-7; no definite D call. V was trimmed by 2 bases and J by 7 bases, leaving 9 bases between them. Germline loops: CDR1 KGHSH, CDR2 LQKENI. There are 12 residues in the CDR3. The DNA for the CDR3 is TGTGCCAGCTCACCAGAGAGCCGAGAGCAGTACTTC. Protein product: CASSPESREQYF.

The CDR3 region has the DNA TGTGCCAGCAGCCCAGCGGGACTGGAGACCCAGTACTTC. Residues: CASSPAGLETQYF. The V and J genes are TRBV4-2 and TRBJ2-5; 7 nucleotides align to TRBD2. The V segment lost 4 bases and the J segment 5 bases; nucleotides outside the gene matches: 4. Per the germline V gene, CDR1 is LGHNA and CDR2 is YNFKEQ. The CDR3 has 13 residues.

The chain recombines TRBV19 with TRBJ2-2; 13 positions match TRBD2. The V gene's germline CDR1 is LNHDA and CDR2 SQIVND (reference sequence). The CDR3 covers 18 residues. V dropped 5 bases and J dropped 2; count of bases not matched to a gene: 8. The CDR3 region has the DNA TGTGCCAGTAGTCCAAGGACTAGCGGGGGCCCAAACACCGGGGAGCTGTTTTTT. Its translation is CASSPRTSGGPNTGELFF.

This rearrangement joins TRBV6-5 to TRBJ1-1; no clear D gene. Trimming shortened V by 7 bases and J by 2 bases, and 14 bases separated the two germline ends. CDR3 length: 14 residues. Germline CDR1 MNHEY, CDR2 SVGAGI. The CDR3 sequence is CASTPGQYNTEAFF. The DNA for the CDR3 is TGTGCCAGCACCCCCGGGCAGTATAACACTGAAGCTTTCTTT.

This sequence joins TRBV5-1 and TRBJ2-5; the match to TRBD1 covers 8 bases. This CDR3 has 15 amino acids. J lost 4 bases, V lost 0 bases, and 5 bases had no gene match. Looked up from germline, CDR1 is SGHRS and CDR2 is YFSETQ. The CDR3 protein is CASSLVAGGIETQYF. DNA for the CDR3: TGCGCCAGCAGCTTGGTGGCAGGGGGCATAGAGACCCAGTACTTC.

The chain employs TRBV6-6 and TRBJ2-2; TRBD1 is a possible D gene (6 bases). Trimming took off 6 bases at V and 7 bases at J, with 12 bases between the two ends. Germline-derived CDR1 and CDR2 are MNHNY and SVGAGI (reference sequence). The CDR3 length is 13 residues. The CDR3, as DNA: TGTGCCAGCAGAGACAGGACGCGCGGGGAGCTGTTTTTT. Translating gives CASRDRTRGELFF.

The chain links TRBV5-8 to TRBJ2-2; D could derive from TRBD1 or TRBD2 (5 bases each). The V gene's germline CDR1 is SGHTS and CDR2 YDEGEE. V was pared by 4 bases and J by 6 bases, with 16 bases between. The CDR3 is 15 residues long. CDR3 in amino acids: CASSPGTSISGELFF. CDR3 nucleotide sequence: TGTGCCAGCAGCCCCGGGACGTCAATCTCCGGGGAGCTGTTTTTT.

The chain recombines TRBV29-1 with TRBJ2-1; 12 bases match TRBD2. V shed 5 bases and J 3 bases; nucleotides not matched to a gene: 8. Per the germline V gene, CDR1 is SQVTM and CDR2 is ANQGSEA. The CDR3 runs 16 residues. The CDR3, as DNA: TGCAGCGTTACTTCCTGGACTAGCGGGAACTACAATGAGCAGTTCTTC. This codes for CSVTSWTSGNYNEQFF.

The V call is TRBV7-8, the J call TRBJ2-6; D unresolved. V was shortened by 3 bases and J by 0 bases, with 6 bases between the two germline ends. Germline CDR1 and CDR2: SGHVS and FQNEAQ. The CDR3 is made up of 15 amino acids. CDR3 residues: CASSFSSSGANVLTF. The CDR3 coding sequence is TGTGCCAGCAGCTTCAGTTCCTCTGGGGCCAACGTCCTGACTTTC. Drawing the rest from reference TRBV7-8 and TRBJ2-6, the complete variable domain is GAGVSQSPRYKVAKRGQDVALRCDPISGHVSLFWYQQALGQGPEFLTYFQNEAQLDKSGLPSDRFFAERPEGSVSTLKIQRTQQEDSAVYLCASSFSSSGANVLTFGAGSRLTVL.

This clone showed up just a few times. The rearrangement links TRBV7-9 to TRBJ2-7; TRBD1 aligns across 10 bases. The CDR3 runs to 15 residues. The J segment lost 4 bases and the V segment lost 5 bases, leaving 8 bases of the junction unmatched. The germline gives CDR1 SEHNR, CDR2 FQNEAQ (reference sequence). CDR3 nucleotide sequence: TGTGCCAGCAGCCCCCGGGGACAGGGGTTTTACGAGCAGTACTTC. This translates into CASSPRGQGFYEQYF.

This clone was found once. The chain uses TRBV5-4 and TRBJ2-3; 10 bases agree with TRBD2. Germline V gives CDR1 SGHNT, CDR2 YYREEE (reference sequence). The CDR3 is 15 amino acids. V shed 5 bases, J shed 5 bases, and the junction held 8 bases outside the gene matches. Here the CDR3 DNA reads TGTGCCAGCAGAAAGCGGGAGGGCCGGAAAGATACGCAGTATTTT. As protein: CASRKREGRKDTQYF.

V usage is TRBV28 and J usage is TRBJ2-2, with 12 bases lining up with TRBD2. V shed 8 bases and J 1 base; nucleotides not matched to a gene: 5. This CDR3 comprises 16 residues. Germline V gene data show CDR1 as MDHEN and CDR2 as SYDVKM. The CDR3 loop is CASRLAGGMNTGELFF. The DNA for the CDR3 is TGTGCCAGCCGTCTAGCGGGGGGGATGAACACCGGGGAGCTGTTTTTT.